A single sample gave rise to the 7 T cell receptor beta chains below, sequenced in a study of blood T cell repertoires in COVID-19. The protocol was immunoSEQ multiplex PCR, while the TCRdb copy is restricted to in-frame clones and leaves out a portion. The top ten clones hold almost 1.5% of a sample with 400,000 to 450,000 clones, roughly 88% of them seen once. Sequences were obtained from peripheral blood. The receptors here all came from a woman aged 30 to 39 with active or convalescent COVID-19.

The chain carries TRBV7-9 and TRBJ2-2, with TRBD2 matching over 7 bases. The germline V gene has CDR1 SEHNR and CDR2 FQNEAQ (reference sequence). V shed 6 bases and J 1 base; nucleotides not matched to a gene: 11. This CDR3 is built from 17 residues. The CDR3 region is CASSSLSLARNTGELFF. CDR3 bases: TGTGCCAGCAGTTCGTTATCACTAGCGAGGAACACCGGGGAGCTGTTTTTT.

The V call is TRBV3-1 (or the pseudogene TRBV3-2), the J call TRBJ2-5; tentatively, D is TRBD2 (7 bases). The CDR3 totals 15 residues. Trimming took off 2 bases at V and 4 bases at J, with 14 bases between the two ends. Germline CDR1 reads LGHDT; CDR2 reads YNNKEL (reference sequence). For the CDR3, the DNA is TGTGCCAGCAGCCAACGGGGGGCCCTTCCAGAGACCCAGTACTTC. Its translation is CASSQRGALPETQYF.

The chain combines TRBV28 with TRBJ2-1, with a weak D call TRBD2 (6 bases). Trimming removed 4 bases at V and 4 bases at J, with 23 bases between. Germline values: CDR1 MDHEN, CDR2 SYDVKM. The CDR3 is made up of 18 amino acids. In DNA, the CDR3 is TGTGCCAGCAGTTCACCCCCCGTGCGGGGTTGGGGGTACAATGAGCAGTTCTTC. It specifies CASSSPPVRGWGYNEQFF.

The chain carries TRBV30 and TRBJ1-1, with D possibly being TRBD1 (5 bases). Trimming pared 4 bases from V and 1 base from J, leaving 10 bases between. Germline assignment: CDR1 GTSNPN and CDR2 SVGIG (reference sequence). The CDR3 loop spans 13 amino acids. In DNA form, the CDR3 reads TGTGCCTGGAAATTGACAGCGAACACTGAAGCTTTCTTT. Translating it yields CAWKLTANTEAFF.

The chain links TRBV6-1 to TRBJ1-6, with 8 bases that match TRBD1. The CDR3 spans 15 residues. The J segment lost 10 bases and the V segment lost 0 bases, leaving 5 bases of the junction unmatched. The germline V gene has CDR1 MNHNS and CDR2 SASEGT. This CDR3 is CASSEAPGGESPLHF. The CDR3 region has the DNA TGTGCCAGCAGTGAAGCGCCAGGGGGCGAATCACCCCTCCACTTT.

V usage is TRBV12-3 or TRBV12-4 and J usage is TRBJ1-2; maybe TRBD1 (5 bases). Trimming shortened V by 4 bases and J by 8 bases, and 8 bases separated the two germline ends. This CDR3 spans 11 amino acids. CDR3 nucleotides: TGTGCCAGCAGTTGGCAGGGCGGCTACACCTTC. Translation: CASSWQGGYTF.

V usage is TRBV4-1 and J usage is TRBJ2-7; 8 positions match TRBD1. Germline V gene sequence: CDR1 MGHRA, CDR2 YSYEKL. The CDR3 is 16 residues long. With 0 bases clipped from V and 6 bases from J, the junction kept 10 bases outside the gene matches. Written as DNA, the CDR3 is TGCGCCAGCAGCCAAGAGGGTTTGCAGGGGGCTAGCGAGCAGTACTTC. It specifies CASSQEGLQGASEQYF.